The 13 T cell receptor beta chains listed next were all sequenced from one sample in a study of blood T cell repertoires in COVID-19. The assay was immunoSEQ multiplex PCR, and TCRdb's table has in-frame clones only and misses some. The table includes approximately 240,000 clones, 83% detected once. What was sequenced was peripheral blood. These receptors were collected from a human donor in a cohort sampled during active COVID-19.

The rearrangement links TRBV28 to TRBJ2-7; D might be TRBD1 (5 bases). CDR3 length equals 16 residues. The V and J ends lost 5 bases and 2 bases respectively, with 19 bases between them. Germline lookup yields CDR1 MDHEN and CDR2 SYDVKM. This CDR3 reads CASSTRGRGNTYEQYF. The CDR3 DNA follows: TGTGCCAGCAGTACAAGGGGCCGTGGTAACACCTACGAGCAGTACTTC.

There are a few counts of this clone. The chain combines TRBV4-1 with TRBJ2-3; a possible D gene is TRBD2 (6 bases). The CDR3 consists of 17 residues. Germline-derived CDR1 and CDR2 are MGHRA and YSYEKL. V dropped 0 bases and J dropped 2 bases, with 15 bases sitting between them. CDR3 sequence reads: CASSQDLGTFSTDTQYF. In DNA, the CDR3 is TGCGCCAGCAGCCAAGATCTAGGGACTTTCTCCACAGATACGCAGTATTTT.

The rearrangement uses TRBV6-5 and TRBJ2-7; 7 positions match TRBD1. The CDR3 loop spans 14 amino acids. Germline CDR1 and CDR2: MNHEY and SVGAGI. V lost 7 bases to trimming and J lost 2 bases; unmatched junction nucleotides: 8. CDR3 coding DNA: TGTGCCAGCAAGGGCCAGACAGGGCCCTACGAGCAGTACTTC. Translated: CASKGQTGPYEQYF.

CDR3 amino acids: CASSFTEGFGYTF. The CDR3 nucleotides are TGTGCCAGCAGCTTTACGGAGGGGTTTGGCTACACCTTC. The chain couples TRBV12-1 to TRBJ1-2. TRBV12-1 is tagged as a pseudogene. The CDR3 extends over 13 amino acids.

This clone was seen only once. This chain connects TRBV25-1 to TRBJ2-2; perhaps TRBD1 as D (6 bases). Between the trimmed V and J ends, which lost 2 bases and 6 bases, there was a span of 7 bases. The CDR3 loop spans 13 amino acids. Germline V gives CDR1 MGHDK, CDR2 SYGVNS. CDR3 sequence reads: CASSEQGSGELFF. The CDR3 DNA reads TGTGCCAGCAGTGAACAGGGGTCCGGGGAGCTGTTTTTT.

The chain combines TRBV10-3 with TRBJ2-5; TRBD2 aligns across 8 bases. CDR1 is ENHRY, CDR2 SYGVKD, per germline. V shed 4 bases, J shed 0 bases, and the junction held 4 bases outside the gene matches. The length of the CDR3 is 15 residues. CDR3 residues: CAISAGGVYQETQYF. The CDR3 nucleotides read TGTGCCATCAGTGCGGGGGGGGTTTACCAAGAGACCCAGTACTTC.

This sequence joins TRBV11-2 and TRBJ2-4, with a weak D call TRBD2 (6 bases). The germline CDR1 and CDR2 sequences are SGHAT and FQNNGV. Trimming pared 1 base from V and 0 bases from J, leaving 7 bases between. There are 15 residues in the CDR3. DNA of the CDR3: TGTGCCAGCAGCTTAGGGGGGGTAGCCAAAAACATTCAGTACTTC. It yields the protein CASSLGGVAKNIQYF.

The chain couples TRBV7-3 to TRBJ1-1; 10 bases are shared with TRBD1. The CDR3 runs 16 residues. Germline loops: CDR1 SGHTA, CDR2 FQGTGA. After removal of 5 bases from V and 5 bases from J, the junction contained 11 bases not matched to a gene. CDR3 sequence reads: CASSPSTTGGRTEAFF. CDR3 sequence (DNA): TGTGCCAGCAGCCCCTCCACGACAGGGGGCAGGACTGAAGCTTTCTTT.

This chain uses TRBV24-1 with TRBJ2-5; 7 bases agree with TRBD1. The germline V gene has CDR1 KGHDR and CDR2 SFDVKD. J gave up 4 bases and V 3 bases, and 7 bases lay outside the gene matches. This CDR3 contains 15 residues. As DNA, the CDR3 is TGTGCCACCAGTGATCCAACAGGGGTAGGAGAGACCCAGTACTTC. This gives the protein CATSDPTGVGETQYF.

By sample share, this clone is medium-sized. The chain carries TRBV30 and TRBJ1-3; D possibly corresponds to TRBD1 (5 bases). V was cut by 7 bases and J by 1 base, with 23 bases left in between. In germline, CDR1 is GTSNPN, CDR2 SVGIG (reference sequence). The CDR3 is 17 residues long. The DNA of the CDR3 is TGTGCCTTGAAAAGAAAGGGGTCTTTGGGTTCTGGAAACACCATATATTTT. It codes for CALKRKGSLGSGNTIYF.

The chain is built from TRBV15 and TRBJ1-3; D is unresolved. V dropped 0 bases and J dropped 0 bases, with 9 bases sitting between them. This CDR3 is built from 16 residues. Germline V gene data show CDR1 as LNHNV and CDR2 as YYDKDF (reference sequence). The CDR3: CATSRDPLSSGNTIYF. The CDR3 DNA sequence: TGTGCCACCAGCAGAGACCCGTTATCCTCTGGAAACACCATATATTTT.

The genes are TRBV3-1 (or the pseudogene TRBV3-2) and TRBJ2-2; 8 bases line up with TRBD2. J lost 4 bases, V lost 4 bases, and 2 bases had no gene match. CDR1 LGHDT and CDR2 YNNKEL come from the germline V gene (reference sequence). CDR3 length: 14 residues. CDR3 protein: CASSLLAATGELFF. The CDR3 region has the DNA TGTGCCAGCAGCCTACTAGCGGCCACCGGGGAGCTGTTTTTT.

The chain employs TRBV5-1 and TRBJ2-1; 15 nucleotides line up with TRBD2. Germline loops: CDR1 SGHRS, CDR2 YFSETQ. CDR3 length: 14 residues. With 3 bases clipped from V and 9 bases from J, the junction kept 1 base outside the gene matches. CDR3 protein: CASSSGLAGGEQFF. DNA for the CDR3: TGCGCCAGCAGCTCGGGACTAGCGGGGGGTGAGCAGTTCTTC.